The entry below gives a single T cell receptor (beta chain) sequence along with its context. The target antigen is unknown. The sample comes from a study of T cell responses to AZD1222 COVID-19 vaccine. For the study at large: Second doses that came at about 4 or about 12 weeks were put together. Regarding the study as a whole: Samples come after the peak T cell response, not at day 14. Seropositive status at baseline applied to only six AZD1222 recipients. The donor group comprised mostly white British people and more females; the analysis possibly underestimated clonal diversity.

V shed 3 bases and J shed 3 bases, with 9 bases lying between them. Germline V gene lookup returns CDR1 KGHSH and CDR2 LQKENI. The CDR3 extends over 13 amino acids. Assay: immunoSEQ multiplex PCR; the TCRdb copy retains only in-frame clones and omits some. The sample has roughly 130,000 clones; just over 85% are singletons. The clonotype originates from an adult in good health. The chain is built from TRBV18 and TRBJ2-7, with D possibly TRBD1 on 5 matching bases. The sample in question was peripheral blood, obtained on day 0 of AZD1222 vaccination. The chain's CDR3 is CASSPRQLYEQYF. The CDR3 DNA is TGTGCCAGCTCACCCAGACAGCTCTACGAGCAGTACTTC.